Shown below are 24 T cell receptor beta chains from a single sample sequenced in a study of beta chain features in type 1 diabetes. General observations from the study: All four CD4+ subsets from Type 1 diabetes patients carried moderately but significantly shorter TCRB CDR3s.

Which antigens these TCRs recognize remains unknown. Sequencing targeted expressed TCRB transcripts, as all isolated RNA had been reverse transcribed. Method: immunoSEQ multiplex PCR; TCRdb's copy keeps in-frame clones and lacks some. The sample comprises about 160,000 clones, 7.8% of which are singletons, and approximately 1% rests with the top ten. The material sequenced was central memory CD4+ T cells from blood. The receptors shown here come from a woman aged 40-49 years with type 1 diabetes.

In this sample, this clone turned up many times. This sequence joins TRBV30 and TRBJ2-7, with D maybe TRBD1 (6 bases). CDR1 is GTSNPN and CDR2 is SVGIG in the germline V gene (reference sequence). The V end lost 1 base, the J end lost 10 bases, and 14 bases lay between the germline ends. The CDR3 totals 12 residues. The CDR3 DNA reads TGTGCCTGGAGTGGTCATCAGGACAGCCAGTACTTC. Amino acid sequence: CAWSGHQDSQYF.

This clone has just a few counts. The chain recombines TRBV25-1 with TRBJ1-2; 11 bases align to TRBD1. Germline V gene lookup returns CDR1 MGHDK and CDR2 SYGVNS. Trimming cost V 5 bases and J 6 bases; bases outside gene matches: 5. CDR3 length: 14 amino acids. The CDR3 region has the DNA TGTGCCAGCAGTCTTGGACAGGGGGCGGATGGCTACACCTTC. Amino acids: CASSLGQGADGYTF.

This clone has just a few counts. This chain's CDR3 is CASSLGASGGSETQYF. In DNA form, the CDR3 reads TGTGCCAGCAGCTTGGGGGCTAGCGGGGGATCGGAGACCCAGTACTTC. The J gene is TRBJ2-5, the V gene TRBV5-4, with 10 bases matching TRBD2. V was clipped by 0 bases and J by 5 bases; unmatched bases: 7. The CDR3 covers 16 residues. Germline values: CDR1 SGHNT, CDR2 YYREEE (reference sequence).

This clone was seen only a few times. This specimen includes other DNA sequences encoding the same CDR3. The CDR3 DNA follows: TGTGCCAGCAGTCCCCCTGACAGGGGTACTGAAGCTTTCTTT. Amino acid sequence: CASSPPDRGTEAFF. The chain links TRBV28 to TRBJ1-1, with 8 bases aligning to TRBD1. The germline V gene has CDR1 MDHEN and CDR2 SYDVKM. The CDR3 is 14 residues long. With 5 bases clipped from V and 5 bases from J, the junction kept 7 bases outside the gene matches.

Only a few counts were recorded for this clone. J is TRBJ2-5 and V is TRBV18, with TRBD1 as a possible D gene (6 bases). Trimming stripped 4 bases from V and 2 bases from J, with 11 bases between. The germline gives CDR1 KGHSH, CDR2 LQKENI. The CDR3 covers 14 residues. The CDR3 loop reads CASSRRTVQETQYF. The CDR3 coding sequence is TGTGCCAGCTCACGGCGGACAGTACAAGAGACCCAGTACTTC. Variable domain in full (rest from reference TRBV18 and TRBJ2-5): NAGVMQNPRHLVRRRGQEARLRCSPMKGHSHVYWYRQLPEEGLKFMVYLQKENIIDESGMPKERFSAEFPKEGPSILRIQQVVRGDSAAYFCASSRRTVQETQYFGPGTRLLVL.

This clone was seen more than once but under ten times. The gene calls are TRBV30 and TRBJ1-2, with a weak D call TRBD1 (6 bases). The CDR3 contains 13 residues. Per germline, CDR1 GTSNPN and CDR2 SVGIG (reference sequence). V was pared by 1 base and J by 7 bases, with 13 bases between. Here the CDR3 DNA reads TGTGCCTGGAGTGGATCACAGGGACGTGGCTACACCTTC. It is translated as CAWSGSQGRGYTF. Full variable domain (missing parts from reference TRBV30 and TRBJ1-2): SQTIHQWPATLVQPVGSPLSLECTVEGTSNPNLYWYRQAAGRGLQLLFYSVGIGQISSEVPQNLSASRPQDRQFILSSKKLLLSDSGFYLCAWSGSQGRGYTFGSGTRLTVV.

This clone has ten or more counts. This sequence joins TRBV27 and TRBJ1-6; 9 nucleotides agree with TRBD1. This CDR3 has 14 residues. Germline CDR1 reads MNHEY; CDR2 reads SMNVEV (reference sequence). With 6 bases clipped from V and 8 bases from J, the junction kept 5 bases outside the gene matches. The CDR3 sequence is CASSKGQGYSPLHF. CDR3 DNA: TGTGCCAGCAGCAAGGGACAGGGTTATTCACCCCTCCACTTT.

This chain joins TRBV7-9 and TRBJ2-2, with 8 bases identical to TRBD2. The CDR3 has 16 residues. Germline V lookup: CDR1 SEHNR, CDR2 FQNEAQ (reference sequence). The V gene end was trimmed by 5 bases and the J gene end by 0 bases; junction bases not matched to a gene: 5. CDR3 coding DNA: TGTGCCAGCAGCCCCTCGCGGGAGGCGAACACCGGGGAGCTGTTTTTT. Translating it yields CASSPSREANTGELFF. Drawing the rest from reference TRBV7-9 and TRBJ2-2, the complete variable domain is DTGVSQNPRHKITKRGQNVTFRCDPISEHNRLYWYRQTLGQGPEFLTYFQNEAQLEKSRLLSDRFSAERPKGSFSTLEIQRTEQGDSAMYLCASSPSREANTGELFFGEGSRLTVL.

There are a few counts of this clone. The genes are TRBV28 and TRBJ2-5, with a possible D match to TRBD2 (5 bases). This CDR3 comprises 12 residues. The V end lost 8 bases, the J end lost 6 bases, and 13 bases lay between the germline ends. Germline assignment: CDR1 MDHEN and CDR2 SYDVKM. The CDR3 loop is CASLEAGKTQYF. Here the CDR3 DNA reads TGTGCCAGCCTTGAGGCCGGGAAGACCCAGTACTTC. The variable domain in full, with the rest retrieved from reference TRBV28 and TRBJ2-5, is DVKVTQSSRYLVKRTGEKVFLECVQDMDHENMFWYRQDPGLGLRLIYFSYDVKMKEKGDIPEGYSVSREKKERFSLILESASTNQTSMYLCASLEAGKTQYFGPGTRLLVL.

The chain recombines TRBV7-2 with TRBJ2-1; tentatively, D is TRBD2 (6 bases). V shed 2 bases and J shed 4 bases, with 12 bases lying between them. Germline V CDR1 and CDR2: SGHTA, FQGNSA. The CDR3 length is 15 residues. DNA for the CDR3: TGTGCCAGCAGCTTAATTTGGGGGGAATACAATGAGCAGTTCTTC. Translation gives CASSLIWGEYNEQFF.

Only a few counts were recorded for this clone. The chain is built from TRBV25-1 and TRBJ2-3; no clear D gene. The CDR3 spans 15 residues. Germline V lookup: CDR1 MGHDK, CDR2 SYGVNS. Trimming pared 1 base from V and 3 bases from J, leaving 11 bases between. The CDR3 loop reads CASSESNARTDTQYF. The CDR3 DNA is TGTGCCAGCAGTGAATCAAACGCACGGACAGATACGCAGTATTTT.

The rearrangement links TRBV7-3 to TRBJ2-6; D may be TRBD2 (6 bases). Germline-derived CDR1 and CDR2 are SGHTA and FQGTGA. Trimming cost V 4 bases and J 1 base, with 23 bases left between them. CDR3 length: 20 residues. The CDR3 DNA is TGTGCCAGCAGCTCGCCTTTTGGGGCGGGGAGTGCTTCTGGGGCCAACGTCCTGACTTTC. Its translation: CASSSPFGAGSASGANVLTF.

This rearrangement joins TRBV29-1 to TRBJ2-1; 10 positions match TRBD2. The trim removed 2 bases at V and 1 base at J, leaving 5 bases unmatched. There are 16 residues in the CDR3. Looked up from germline, CDR1 is SQVTM and CDR2 is ANQGSEA. CDR3 coding DNA: TGCAGCGTTGAAACCGGACTAGCGGATTCCTACAATGAGCAGTTCTTC. Amino acids: CSVETGLADSYNEQFF.

This clone came up a few times. The V and J genes are TRBV7-2 and TRBJ1-5; possible D gene TRBD1, 6 bases. Trimming cost V 1 base and J 1 base, with 8 bases left between them. The CDR3 is made up of 15 amino acids. Germline V CDR1 and CDR2: SGHTA, FQGNSA. CDR3 bases: TGTGCCAGCAGCTTAGTAACAGGGAGCAATCAGCCCCAGCATTTT. It translates to CASSLVTGSNQPQHF. The variable domain in full, with the rest retrieved from reference TRBV7-2 and TRBJ1-5, is GAGVSQSPSNKVTEKGKDVELRCDPISGHTALYWYRQSLGQGLEFLIYFQGNSAPDKSGLPSDRFSAERTGGSVSTLTIQRTQQEDSAVYLCASSLVTGSNQPQHFGDGTRLSIL.

This rearrangement joins TRBV4-1 to TRBJ2-7, with 8 positions matching TRBD2. In germline, CDR1 is MGHRA, CDR2 YSYEKL. This CDR3 has 15 amino acids. With 4 bases clipped from V and 6 bases from J, the junction kept 11 bases outside the gene matches. The CDR3 bases are TGCGCCAGCAGCCCGTTCAGCGGGAGCCAGCGCGAGCAGTACTTC. Protein: CASSPFSGSQREQYF.

This clone was observed at least ten times. V and J are TRBV11-1 and TRBJ2-2; possibly TRBD2 for D (5 bases). The CDR3 length is 14 residues. Trimming shortened V by 5 bases and J by 7 bases, and 14 bases separated the two germline ends. Germline V gives CDR1 SGHAT, CDR2 FQDESV (reference sequence). CDR3 region: CASSERTFGGELFF. As DNA, the CDR3 is TGTGCCAGCAGCGAGCGGACTTTTGGCGGGGAGCTGTTTTTT.

The sample holds a few counts of this clone. The genes are TRBV2 and TRBJ1-1, with TRBD1 as a possible D gene (6 bases). Per germline, CDR1 SNHLY and CDR2 FYNNEI. V dropped 6 bases and J dropped 2 bases, with 13 bases sitting between them. The CDR3 sequence is 14 residues long. As DNA, the CDR3 is TGTGCCAGCAGGCTGGACAGCTCAAACACTGAAGCTTTCTTT. Its protein is CASRLDSSNTEAFF.

This clone was seen a few times. The gene calls are TRBV7-2 and TRBJ1-1; D perhaps matches TRBD1 (5 bases). Trimming left V 4 bases short and J 4 bases short, with 10 bases between. Germline assignment: CDR1 SGHTA and CDR2 FQGNSA. This CDR3 is built from 13 residues. CDR3 nucleotide sequence: TGTGCCAGCAGCTCGCAGACAGCCACTGAAGCTTTCTTT. It encodes CASSSQTATEAFF.

This clone occurred a few times. The rearrangement joins TRBV4-1 to TRBJ1-5; D is possibly TRBD1 (6 bases). There are 16 residues in the CDR3. CDR1 is MGHRA and CDR2 is YSYEKL in the germline V gene. Trimming pared 3 bases from V and 0 bases from J, leaving 12 bases between. The CDR3 region has the DNA TGCGCCAGCAGCCATCTCGCGACAGGTAGCAATCAGCCCCAGCATTTT. Its translation: CASSHLATGSNQPQHF.

This clone was seen ten or more times. The J gene is TRBJ1-2, the V gene TRBV4-3; D ambiguous. V dropped 0 bases and J dropped 5 bases, with 13 bases sitting between them. The CDR3 runs 15 residues. Per the germline V gene, CDR1 is LGHNA and CDR2 is YSLEER. The CDR3 DNA sequence: TGCGCCAGCAGCCAAGAGATCTCGGCACTATATGGCTACACCTTC. It translates to CASSQEISALYGYTF.

This clone has at least ten counts. The CDR3 loop reads CSVVKDRGSEAFF. The CDR3 DNA follows: TGCAGCGTGGTAAAGGACCGGGGTTCTGAAGCTTTCTTT. V and J are TRBV29-1 and TRBJ1-1; no clear D gene. Trimming removed 6 bases from V and 6 bases from J, with 17 bases in between. Germline V gene data show CDR1 as SQVTM and CDR2 as ANQGSEA. This CDR3 has 13 residues. Filled out from reference TRBV29-1 and TRBJ1-1, the complete variable domain reads SAVISQKPSRDICQRGTSLTIQCQVDSQVTMMFWYRQQPGQSLTLIATANQGSEATYESGFVIDKFPISRPNLTFSTLTVSNMSPEDSSIYLCSVVKDRGSEAFFGQGTRLTVV.

This sequence joins TRBV4-3 and TRBJ1-2; maybe TRBD1 (6 bases). CDR1 LGHNA and CDR2 YSLEER come from the germline V gene. Trimming stripped 1 base from V and 7 bases from J, with 22 bases between. The CDR3 length is 17 residues. CDR3 amino acids: CASSQAEGPGGPGGYTF. The CDR3 DNA is TGCGCCAGCAGCCAAGCAGAAGGTCCCGGGGGGCCCGGTGGCTACACCTTC.

The chain links TRBV7-9 to TRBJ1-5, with TRBD1 identical over 8 bases. J gave up 4 bases and V 5 bases, and 4 bases lay outside the gene matches. CDR1 and CDR2 (germline): SEHNR, FQNEAQ (reference sequence). The CDR3 contains 14 residues. Here the CDR3 DNA reads TGTGCCAGCAGCGCCGGGACAGGTAATCAGCCCCAGCATTTT. Encoded protein: CASSAGTGNQPQHF.

This clone occurred a few times. The chain carries TRBV7-2 and TRBJ2-3; 7 bases are a match to TRBD1. The CDR3 covers 12 residues. Trimming removed 4 bases from V and 5 bases from J; junction bases left unmatched: 0. From germline, CDR1 is SGHTA and CDR2 FQGNSA. The CDR3 DNA is TGTGCCAGCAGCTGGACAGGAGATACGCAGTATTTT. This translates into CASSWTGDTQYF.